This TCR beta chain came from a study of blood T cell repertoires in COVID-19. Germline V gives CDR1 SNHLY, CDR2 FYNNEI. V shed 2 bases and J shed 0 bases, with 5 bases lying between them. The CDR3 covers 14 residues. In the original workflow: Counts of nucleated cells, estimated from reference gene primer amplification, were obtained. Some clones are missing from TCRdb's copy, which holds only in-frame ones; the method was immunoSEQ multiplex PCR. The V and J calls and clone size were taken over from that table, and D and trimming were inferred from the DNA. In the table there are about 270,000 clones, 88% of which are singletons.

Sequenced: PBMCs or T cells enriched from blood (not recorded which). The V gene is TRBV2, the J gene TRBJ1-3; D is unresolved. The clonotype originates from a woman aged 45-65 years who had recovered from COVID-19. The chain's CDR3 is CASSEYSSGNTIYF. The CDR3 coding sequence is TGTGCCAGCAGTGAATACTCCTCTGGAAACACCATATATTTT. The full variable domain, completed using reference TRBV2 and TRBJ1-3, is EPEVTQTPSHQVTQMGQEVILRCVPISNHLYFYWYRQILGQKVEFLVSFYNNEISEKSEIFDDQFSVERPDGSNFTLKIRSTKLEDSAMYFCASSEYSSGNTIYFGEGSWLTVV.